The text below deals with one TCR beta chain. Measured with immunoSEQ multiplex PCR; TCRdb has only the in-frame clones, and not every one. The table includes 350,000 to 450,000 clones, 80% to 95% detected once. The data originate from a study of blood T cell repertoires in COVID-19. Study context: Collection of acute and convalescent COVID-19 samples took place in the United States, Italy and Spain.

There are 12 residues in the CDR3. The junction had 2 bases not matched to a gene; V was cut back by 5 bases and J by 6 bases. The germline V gene has CDR1 PRHDT and CDR2 FYEKMQ (reference sequence). This TCR came from a woman aged 35 to 49 who had been exposed to COVID-19. Sample: PBMCs or T cells enriched from blood (not recorded which). V is TRBV13 and J is TRBJ1-2, with 8 bases lining up with TRBD1. CDR3 sequence (DNA): TGTGCCAGCAGCCGGGGACAGGATGGCTACACCTTC. Residues: CASSRGQDGYTF.